These 6 T cell receptor beta chains came from one sample sequenced in a study of blood T cell repertoires in COVID-19. Generated by immunoSEQ multiplex PCR, the TCRdb table keeps only in-frame clones and is missing some. The repertoire holds some 110,000 clones, with approximately 90% as singletons. Material for sequencing was peripheral blood. These TCRs come from a man between 50 and 59 years old with COVID-19, enrolled during active disease.

The rearrangement uses TRBV7-9 and TRBJ1-1; D remains unclear. The length of the CDR3 is 14 residues. Germline loops: CDR1 SEHNR, CDR2 FQNEAQ (reference sequence). V was trimmed by 1 base and J by 4 bases, leaving 10 bases between them. CDR3 coding DNA: TGTGCCAGCAGCTTAGTTGAGGGCCGCACTGAAGCTTTCTTT. It specifies CASSLVEGRTEAFF.

This sequence joins TRBV4-1 and TRBJ2-7; D is possibly TRBD2 (6 bases). From germline, CDR1 is MGHRA and CDR2 YSYEKL. This CDR3 comprises 15 residues. V dropped 3 bases and J dropped 0 bases, with 12 bases sitting between them. DNA of the CDR3: TGCGCCAGCAGCCAGATTAGCGGATCCTCCTACGAGCAGTACTTC. Translation: CASSQISGSSYEQYF.

The chain joins TRBV5-1 to TRBJ2-5; tentatively, D is TRBD1 (6 bases). The V and J ends lost 0 bases and 5 bases respectively, with 14 bases between them. This CDR3 spans 15 amino acids. Looked up from germline, CDR1 is SGHRS and CDR2 is YFSETQ. The chain's CDR3 is CASSLVAGEGETQYF. CDR3 sequence (DNA): TGCGCCAGCAGCTTGGTGGCAGGGGAAGGGGAGACCCAGTACTTC.

The V call is TRBV6-6, the J call TRBJ2-1; 13 nucleotides align to TRBD2. V was pared by 7 bases and J by 9 bases, with 9 bases of the junction left unmatched. The CDR3 spans 15 residues. Germline V gene sequence: CDR1 MNHNY, CDR2 SVGAGI (reference sequence). CDR3 amino acids: CASTEGLAGTGEQFF. In DNA, the CDR3 is TGTGCCAGCACCGAGGGACTAGCGGGAACGGGTGAGCAGTTCTTC.

Concerning this clone: This same CDR3 is encoded by further DNA sequences in the sample. The chain has TRBV2 and TRBJ2-5, with unresolved D. Germline CDR1 and CDR2: SNHLY and FYNNEI. V lost 8 bases and J lost 5, with 6 bases in between. This CDR3 region has 10 residues. CDR3 sequence reads: CASRRETQYF. For the CDR3, the DNA is TGTGCCAGCCGGCGGGAGACCCAGTACTTC.

This chain uses TRBV5-6 with TRBJ2-1, with 9 bases fitting TRBD2. This CDR3 region has 14 residues. Per germline, CDR1 SGHDT and CDR2 YYEEEE. The V gene end was trimmed by 2 bases and the J gene end by 6 bases; junction bases not matched to a gene: 3. The CDR3 loop reads CASSFGLATNEQFF. For the CDR3, the DNA is TGTGCCAGCAGCTTTGGACTAGCGACCAATGAGCAGTTCTTC. The full variable domain, rest sourced from reference TRBV5-6 and TRBJ2-1, is DAGVTQSPTHLIKTRGQQVTLRCSPKSGHDTVSWYQQALGQGPQFIFQYYEEEERQRGNFPDRFSGHQFPNYSSELNVNALLLGDSALYLCASSFGLATNEQFFGPGTRLTVL.